This TCR beta chain was sequenced for a study of blood T cell repertoires in COVID-19. Background on the study: T cells, B-cell-depleted T cells, or PBMCs supplied cDNA or gDNA.

The CDR3 length is 17 residues. In germline, CDR1 is SQVTM, CDR2 ANQGSEA. V lost 1 base, J lost 0 bases, and 16 bases lay in between. Living in under 30 US areas, the participants were between roughly 18 and 95 years of age. Sequenced by immunoSEQ multiplex PCR; TCRdb stores in-frame clones only, minus some. The sample holds approximately 200,000 clones, 70% to 90% seen once. Sequenced: PBMCs or T cells enriched from blood (not recorded which). This receptor was obtained from a woman aged 30 to 39 who had been exposed to COVID-19. V is TRBV29-1 and J is TRBJ1-3; TRBD1 might be the D (5 bases). DNA for the CDR3: TGCAGCGTTGAAGGGACGGATCCAGGGAACTCTGGAAACACCATATATTTT. Its protein is CSVEGTDPGNSGNTIYF. Drawing the rest from reference TRBV29-1 and TRBJ1-3, the complete variable domain is SAVISQKPSRDICQRGTSLTIQCQVDSQVTMMFWYRQQPGQSLTLIATANQGSEATYESGFVIDKFPISRPNLTFSTLTVSNMSPEDSSIYLCSVEGTDPGNSGNTIYFGEGSWLTVV.